This is a list of T cell receptor beta chains from one sample in a study of Ad26.COV2.S vaccination and SARS-CoV-2 variants. The repertoire was sequenced with immunoSEQ multiplex PCR; TCRdb's copy has only in-frame clones and lacks some. Among 290,000 or so clones listed, over 75% were seen once. Specimen: peripheral blood, collected in a trial of Ad26.COV2.S vaccine versus placebo. These receptors were taken from a person aged 18-60 years who received the Ad26.COV2.S COVID-19 vaccine or a placebo. Each CDR3 is given with its conserved first and last residue. Clone size appears in some rows only: once, few, many, or a class for an expanded clone.

V gene	J gene	CDR3 length	clone size	CDR3 protein
TRBV5-1	TRBJ1-2	13	few	CASSITPGNGYTF
TRBV5-1	TRBJ1-1	12	.	CASRDPGAVAFF
TRBV27	TRBJ1-6	14	.	CASSFRRGGSPLHF
TRBV29-1	TRBJ1-1	15	.	CSVPGTGGLNTEAFF
TRBV5-4	TRBJ2-5	15	.	CASGRARRTQETQYF
TRBV18	TRBJ1-5	15	.	CASSPTSNSNQPQHF
TRBV7-8	TRBJ2-2	15	.	CASSFGRGNTGELFF
TRBV25-1	TRBJ1-2	15	.	CASSATGTGVVGYTF
TRBV2	TRBJ1-1	10	few	CASSEGRAFF
TRBV28	TRBJ1-2	15	.	CASSFFRDFGYGYTF
TRBV5-4	TRBJ2-7	15	once	CASSLAGTGTYEQYF
TRBV27	TRBJ2-1	15	.	CASSLWASSYNEQFF
TRBV19	TRBJ2-1	15	.	CASSRGQGVLYEQFF
TRBV11-2	TRBJ1-4	15	.	CASSLETGVNEKLFF
TRBV5-4	TRBJ2-7	14	.	CASSSSGLSYEQYF
TRBV9	TRBJ2-4	16	.	CASSPPRGASQNIQYF
TRBV29-1	TRBJ2-7	13	.	CSVVGIGSYEQYF
TRBV18	TRBJ1-1	13	.	CASSPPGQGEAFF
TRBV2	TRBJ2-3	15	.	CASSVRWGTTDTQYF
TRBV20-1	TRBJ2-1	11	.	CSAGRGREQFF
TRBV18	TRBJ2-7	15	.	CASSPGGPGSYEQYF
TRBV2	TRBJ2-7	17	.	CASSKLGEASVIYEQYF
TRBV20-1	TRBJ2-2	14	.	CSASDRTGAGELFF
TRBV5-6	TRBJ1-1	15	few	CASGLLGTANTEAFF
TRBV9	TRBJ1-6	14	few	CASSGGQFNSPLHF
TRBV3-1/TRBV3-2	TRBJ2-1	15	.	CASSPDRVSYNEQFF
TRBV7-2	TRBJ2-3	13	once	CASSWQEPDTQYF
TRBV5-4	TRBJ1-5	13	.	CASSLEQSQPQHF
TRBV27	TRBJ1-1	14	.	CASSSTGENTEAFF
TRBV10-3	TRBJ1-3	14	.	CAISVVGTGNTIYF
TRBV12-3/TRBV12-4	TRBJ1-2	13	.	CASSFTGEKGYTF
TRBV25-1	TRBJ1-3	17	.	CASSPATWTGDGNTIYF
TRBV2	TRBJ2-6	19	.	CASSGGAGNKYSGANVLTF
TRBV6-1	TRBJ1-1	12	.	CASSDGHREAFF
TRBV5-5	TRBJ2-1	13	.	CASSFAGNNEQFF
TRBV2	TRBJ2-6	15	.	CASRKQVSGANVLTF
TRBV9	TRBJ2-7	14	.	CASSVGAGFYEQYF
TRBV10-3	TRBJ2-7	12	.	CAISTDYYEQYF
TRBV3-1/TRBV3-2	TRBJ1-1	16	.	CASSQLDRTENTEAFF
TRBV29-1	TRBJ1-5	12	few	CSYGEGSGPQHF
TRBV6-1	TRBJ1-5	15	.	CASSEGADSNQPQHF
TRBV7-2	TRBJ2-7	16	.	CASSPDSDLNSYEQYF
TRBV5-1	TRBJ1-3	16	once	CASSDTGGAGGNTIYF
TRBV2	TRBJ1-2	14	.	CASSEASKGDGYTF
TRBV4-1	TRBJ2-4	16	.	CASSQLPQGLSNIQYF
TRBV3-1/TRBV3-2	TRBJ2-7	18	.	CASSQTIRQGYISYEQYF
TRBV15	TRBJ1-1	13	.	CATSSKGGREAFF
TRBV9	TRBJ1-4	14	.	CASSGGPINEKLFF